This T cell receptor beta chain was captured in a study of T cells in Graves' hyperthyroidism and ophthalmopathy. Study results and caveats: Among thyroid clonotypes expanded above 0.001, most also appeared in blood.

Regions amplified from RNA transcripts were the TCR beta CDR3 regions. A first-round RT-PCR of the TCR CDR3 used the HTBI primer set. MiXCR was run by TCRdb on the multiplex PCR reads, yielding one entry per CDR3 protein. The sample includes some 350,000 distinct CDR3 sequences, about 15% of them seen just once. To note about this clonotype: What it binds is unknown.

CDR1 is DFQATT, CDR2 SNEGSKA, per germline (reference sequence). The CDR3 consists of 15 residues. Trimming took off 6 bases at V and 0 bases at J, with 16 bases between the two ends. Uncontrolled infection, other autoimmune disease, pregnancy or lactation excluded patients. Clinicians diagnosed patients from clinical symptoms, serum thyroxine and TRAb, thyroid ultrasound and orbital computed tomography. Fresh 10 ml peripheral blood yielded PBMCs. The sequencing input was blood. The source of this sequence is a woman aged 55-75 years with Graves' ophthalmopathy. The chain combines TRBV20-1 with TRBJ2-3; D gene unclear. The CDR3 loop reads CSAPVQDPSTDTQYF. The CDR3 nucleotides are TGCAGTGCCCCTGTCCAGGACCCTAGCACAGATACGCAGTATTTT.